The 9 T cell receptor beta chains reported below all come from one sample, sequenced in a study of shared clonotypes between healthy human individuals. Assay: immunoSEQ multiplex PCR; the TCRdb copy retains only in-frame clones and omits some. The table lists about 600,000 clones, approximately 97% of them singletons, with roughly 0.05% in the top ten. Sequencing was carried out using naive CD4+ T cells sorted from blood. Subset noted: CD45RA+ positively selected. These receptors came from a woman aged 25-40 years in good health.

V gene TRBV6-1 combines with J gene TRBJ1-4, with TRBD1 as a possible D gene (5 bases). Trimming left V 2 bases short and J 8 bases short, with 9 bases between. CDR1 and CDR2 from the germline V gene are MNHNS and SASEGT. The CDR3 is 13 residues long. CDR3: CASSERDAEKLFF. DNA of the CDR3: TGTGCCAGCAGTGAAAGGGACGCGGAAAAACTGTTTTTT.

The chain combines TRBV28 with TRBJ2-4; possibly TRBD1 for D (6 bases). CDR3 size: 16 residues. V lost 4 bases and J 2 bases, leaving 15 bases between the germline ends. From germline, CDR1 is MDHEN and CDR2 SYDVKM. The CDR3, as DNA: TGTGCCAGCAGTTCACCCGCTACAGGGACCAAAAACATTCAGTACTTC. Protein sequence: CASSSPATGTKNIQYF.

This chain connects TRBV4-2 to TRBJ1-2, with a weak D call TRBD1 (5 bases). The CDR3 is 15 residues long. Per the germline V gene, CDR1 is LGHNA and CDR2 is YNFKEQ. With 5 bases removed from V and 8 bases from J, the gap between germline ends came to 21 bases. The CDR3 is CASSSPGRGFEGYTF. CDR3 nucleotides: TGTGCCAGCAGCTCACCGGGACGGGGCTTTGAGGGCTACACCTTC.

This chain links TRBV27 with TRBJ1-5, with 11 bases that match TRBD1. Germline loops: CDR1 MNHEY, CDR2 SMNVEV (reference sequence). V was pared by 3 bases and J by 2 bases, with 6 bases of the junction left unmatched. This CDR3 has 17 amino acids. CDR3 protein: CASSLYWTGGGNQPQHF. CDR3 bases: TGTGCCAGCAGTTTGTATTGGACAGGGGGCGGCAATCAGCCCCAGCATTTT.

The rearrangement links TRBV10-3 to TRBJ2-1, with D tentatively TRBD2 (6 bases). Germline CDR1 reads ENHRY; CDR2 reads SYGVKD. The CDR3 length is 15 residues. V lost 0 bases and J 6 bases, leaving 12 bases between the germline ends. CDR3 sequence reads: CAISESRAGRNEQFF. The DNA of the CDR3 is TGTGCCATCAGTGAGTCAAGGGCGGGGCGCAATGAGCAGTTCTTC.

This chain links TRBV19 with TRBJ2-2, with TRBD1 matching 7 bases. Germline CDR1 LNHDA, CDR2 SQIVND (reference sequence). This CDR3 spans 16 amino acids. V dropped 2 bases and J dropped 1; count of bases not matched to a gene: 4. The CDR3 reads CASSIRGTVNTGELFF. Here the CDR3 DNA reads TGTGCCAGTAGTATAAGAGGGACAGTGAACACCGGGGAGCTGTTTTTT.

V and J are TRBV11-2 and TRBJ2-5; D gene unclear. The CDR3 runs to 16 residues. CDR1 is SGHAT and CDR2 is FQNNGV in the germline V gene. V was clipped by 0 bases and J by 0 bases, with 11 bases between them. In nucleotides, the CDR3 is TGTGCCAGCAGCTTAGATTTCCGGCGCAACCAAGAGACCCAGTACTTC. Its protein product is CASSLDFRRNQETQYF.

V is TRBV14 and J is TRBJ2-7; D might be TRBD1 (5 bases). Germline V gives CDR1 SGHDN, CDR2 FVKESK. V lost 0 bases to trimming and J lost 5 bases, with 14 bases between them. This CDR3 is 15 amino acids long. CDR3 loop: CASSQESGLSHEQYF. In nucleotides, the CDR3 is TGTGCCAGCAGCCAAGAATCAGGGTTGAGCCACGAGCAGTACTTC.

This sequence joins TRBV6-5 and TRBJ2-1; tentative D call: TRBD1 (6 bases). This CDR3 spans 16 amino acids. CDR1 is MNHEY and CDR2 is SVGAGI in the germline V gene. V was clipped by 0 bases and J by 0 bases, with 9 bases between them. The CDR3 region is CASSYSGTNSYNEQFF. CDR3 sequence (DNA): TGTGCCAGCAGTTACTCGGGGACAAACTCCTACAATGAGCAGTTCTTC.